This T cell receptor beta chain was identified in a study of blood T cell repertoires in COVID-19. Across the study: Collection of acute and convalescent COVID-19 samples took place in the United States, Italy and Spain. PBMCs, B-cell-depleted T cells, or T cells provided the cDNA or gDNA that made up the material.

In the study's own analysis: Amplification from reference gene primers served as the basis for estimated nucleated cell counts. Method: immunoSEQ multiplex PCR; TCRdb's copy keeps in-frame clones and lacks some. V and J calls plus clone size are reproduced from that table; the DNA served to infer D and trimming. The data hold about 220,000 clones, with around 84% observed a single time. The V gene end was trimmed by 7 bases and the J gene end by 4 bases; junction bases not matched to a gene: 6. This CDR3 has 13 amino acids. The source material was peripheral blood. The rearrangement joins TRBV12-3 or TRBV12-4 to TRBJ1-2; TRBD1 matches 7 bases. This TCR was sampled from a man aged 50-59 years with active or convalescent COVID-19. The CDR3 DNA is TGTGCCAGCAAGGACAGGTCAATCTATGGCTACACCTTC. This translates into CASKDRSIYGYTF.